This T cell receptor (beta chain) was sequenced for a study of T cells after yellow fever vaccination. Germline loops: CDR1 MNHEY, CDR2 SMNVEV (reference sequence). The CDR3 runs to 13 residues. Trimming cost V 0 bases and J 3 bases, with 6 bases left between them. This clonotype was observed a few times. TCRdb fed the 5' RACE reads into MiXCR, producing one record per CDR3 protein. The top ten hold more than 40% of the sample, which has approximately 120,000 distinct CDR3 sequences, around 15% seen once. This chain connects TRBV27 to TRBJ2-7; D possibly corresponds to TRBD2 (6 bases). The specimen was CD8+ T cells sorted from PBMCs, collected 5 days after the yellow fever booster vaccination. This clonotype originated in a man younger than 35 who received the YFV17D yellow fever vaccine. The DNA of the CDR3 is TGTGCCAGCAGTTTATCGGGGGGCTACGAGCAGTACGTC. It codes for CASSLSGGYEQYV.